The 8 T cell receptor beta chains below all came from one sample that was sequenced in a study of early T cells in non-severe SARS-CoV-2 infection. TCRdb fed the 5' RACE reads into MiXCR, producing one record per CDR3 protein. There are approximately 70,000 distinct CDR3 sequences in the sample; 9% to 15% occur only once, and roughly 4.3% lies in the top ten. Sample: whole blood. The origin of the receptors is an adult who was a healthcare worker with PCR-confirmed SARS-CoV-2 infection or an uninfected control (not recorded which).

This clonotype was counted between two and nine times. The chain recombines TRBV19 with TRBJ2-3; the match to TRBD1 covers 7 bases. Germline loops: CDR1 LNHDA, CDR2 SQIVND (reference sequence). This CDR3 spans 15 amino acids. Germline trimming cut 3 bases from V and 2 bases from J; bases unmatched to any gene: 5. The CDR3 sequence: CASSIPGTVTDTQYF. The CDR3 nucleotides read TGTGCCAGTAGTATCCCGGGGACAGTCACAGATACGCAGTATTTT. Using reference TRBV19 and TRBJ2-3 for the parts outside the CDR3, the full variable domain is DGGITQSPKYLFRKEGQNVTLSCEQNLNHDAMYWYRQDPGQGLRLIYYSQIVNDFQKGDIAEGYSVSREKKESFPLTVTSAQKNPTAFYLCASSIPGTVTDTQYFGPGTRLTVL.

The chain recombines TRBV7-8 with TRBJ2-5; 7 bases are shared with TRBD2. The germline gives CDR1 SGHVS, CDR2 FQNEAQ. This CDR3 contains 12 residues. The V segment lost 10 bases and the J segment 4 bases; nucleotides outside the gene matches: 6. CDR3 sequence: CATGRRGETQYF. The CDR3 region has the DNA TGTGCCACCGGGAGGCGGGGAGAGACCCAGTACTTC.

This clonotype was seen at least ten times. In DNA, the CDR3 is TGTGCCAGCGGATCCTACAATGAGCAGTTCTTC. It translates to CASGSYNEQFF. The V gene is TRBV5-4, the J gene TRBJ2-1; D ambiguous. Germline CDR1 and CDR2: SGHNT and YYREEE (reference sequence). CDR3 length: 11 amino acids. Trimming took off 7 bases at V and 1 base at J, with 3 bases between the two ends. The full variable domain, completed using reference TRBV5-4 and TRBJ2-1, is ETGVTQSPTHLIKTRGQQVTLRCSSQSGHNTVSWYQQALGQGPQFIFQYYREEENGRGNFPPRFSGLQFPNYSSELNVNALELDDSALYLCASGSYNEQFFGPGTRLTVL.

This clonotype showed up just a few times. The J gene is TRBJ2-7, the V gene TRBV7-9, with 7 nucleotides matching TRBD1. This CDR3 contains 14 residues. Germline V gene lookup returns CDR1 SEHNR and CDR2 FQNEAQ (reference sequence). Trimming removed 6 bases from V and 0 bases from J; junction bases left unmatched: 5. For the CDR3, the DNA is TGTGCCAGCAGTTCGGGACAGCTCTCCTACGAGCAGTACTTC. Translating gives CASSSGQLSYEQYF.

This clonotype was counted many times. The CDR3 region has the DNA TGCGCCAGCAGCCAAGATGTAGCGGGAGGGCCGCCCCAAGAGACCCAGTACTTC. The encoded protein is CASSQDVAGGPPQETQYF. The chain couples TRBV4-1 to TRBJ2-5, with 11 nucleotides matching TRBD2. Germline-derived CDR1 and CDR2 are MGHRA and YSYEKL. Trimming at V came to 0 bases and at J to 1 base, leaving 7 bases not matched to a gene. This CDR3 has 18 residues.

This clonotype showed up many times. The chain carries TRBV6-6 and TRBJ1-5; tentative D call: TRBD1 (5 bases). Germline assignment: CDR1 MNHNY and CDR2 SVGAGI (reference sequence). V was shortened by 2 bases and J by 4 bases, with 12 bases between the two germline ends. The CDR3 is 15 residues long. CDR3 sequence: CASSYITGGNQPQHF. The CDR3 bases are TGTGCCAGCAGTTACATTACGGGGGGTAATCAGCCCCAGCATTTT.

This clonotype has more than one count but fewer than ten. This chain connects TRBV20-1 to TRBJ2-3; D is tentatively TRBD1 or TRBD2 (5 bases each). The V and J ends lost 0 bases and 5 bases respectively, with 15 bases between them. The CDR3 is 15 amino acids. The germline V gene encodes CDR1 DFQATT and CDR2 SNEGSKA (reference sequence). This CDR3 reads CSARDPNGGVDTQYF. The CDR3 region has the DNA TGCAGTGCTAGAGATCCAAATGGGGGTGTAGATACGCAGTATTTT.

The chain recombines TRBV2 with TRBJ2-3, with 8 bases lining up with TRBD2. Germline CDR1 is SNHLY and CDR2 is FYNNEI. J was trimmed by 9 bases and V by 7 bases; bases with no gene match: 12. The CDR3 covers 14 residues. The CDR3 is CASKGTRFRGTQYF. CDR3 in DNA: TGTGCCAGCAAAGGGACTAGGTTCCGGGGGACGCAGTATTTT.